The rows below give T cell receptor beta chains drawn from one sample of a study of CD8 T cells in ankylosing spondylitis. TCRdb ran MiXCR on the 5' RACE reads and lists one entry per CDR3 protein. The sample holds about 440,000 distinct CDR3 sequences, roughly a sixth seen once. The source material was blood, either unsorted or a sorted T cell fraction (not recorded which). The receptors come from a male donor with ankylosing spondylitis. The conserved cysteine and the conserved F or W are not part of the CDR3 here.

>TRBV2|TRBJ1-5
ASSPPGQGTGQPQH
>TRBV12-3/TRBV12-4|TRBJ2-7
ASSSNLNYEQY
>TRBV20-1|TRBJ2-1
SARAALSSYNEQF
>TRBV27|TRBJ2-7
ASSFRGQGGHEQY
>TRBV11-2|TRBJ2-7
ASSSTGSYLRYEQY
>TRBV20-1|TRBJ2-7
SAPRTSGTYEQY
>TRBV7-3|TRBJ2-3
ASSLMGKPGTDTQY
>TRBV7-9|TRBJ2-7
ASSSTRSDPYEQY
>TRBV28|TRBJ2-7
ASSPGFREQY
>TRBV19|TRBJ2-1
ASSSPGGAVRDEQF
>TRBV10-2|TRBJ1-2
ASSESTRVPSSGYT
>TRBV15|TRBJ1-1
ATSIVYREMNTEAF
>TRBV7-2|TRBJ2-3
ASSLALEPGTSTDTQY
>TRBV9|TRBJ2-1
ASSVVSTRSYNEQF
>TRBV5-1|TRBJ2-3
ASSLDGSGGTQY
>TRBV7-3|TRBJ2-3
ASSTKGVAGGRTDTQY
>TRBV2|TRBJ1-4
ASSEYRGQGREKLF
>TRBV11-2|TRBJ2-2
ASSLVRNTGELF
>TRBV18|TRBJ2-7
ASSFSGTLSSYEQY
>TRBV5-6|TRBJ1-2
ASSFGDSRYGYT
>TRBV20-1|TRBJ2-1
SARGSAGYNEQF
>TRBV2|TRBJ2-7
ASSEDRATAGQY
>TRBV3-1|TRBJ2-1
ASSQASGGANEQF
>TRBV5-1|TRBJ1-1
ASSLDGMNTEVF
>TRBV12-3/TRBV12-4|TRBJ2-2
ASGGTSGRGAGELF
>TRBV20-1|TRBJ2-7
SAKRADQQY
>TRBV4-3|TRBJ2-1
ASSQEGLAGYNEQF
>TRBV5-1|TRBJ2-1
ASSLGPTSGAYNEQF
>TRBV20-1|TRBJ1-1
SARAGGWSEAF
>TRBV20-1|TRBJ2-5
SATSGQETQY
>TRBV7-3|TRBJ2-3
ASSAPDPGLAGEADTQY
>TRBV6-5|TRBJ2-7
ASSYPGSYEQY
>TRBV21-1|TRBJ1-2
ASSGAGFT
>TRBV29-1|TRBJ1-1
SVGTGSNTEAF
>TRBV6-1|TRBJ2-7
ASTKSQVGEQY
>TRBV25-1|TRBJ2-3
ASRKTGNTDTQY
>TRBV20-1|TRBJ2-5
SARTDRGPPKTQY
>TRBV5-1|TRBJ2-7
ASSYIAGGTYEQY
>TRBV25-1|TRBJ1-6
ASSGQSDNSPLH
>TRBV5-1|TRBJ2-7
ASSLSPGHEQY
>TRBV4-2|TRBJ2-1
ASSQEARGGNEQF
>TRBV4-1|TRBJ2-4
ASSQVEGLASIAKNIQY
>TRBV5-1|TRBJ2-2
ASSLAKGAGELF
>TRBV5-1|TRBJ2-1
ASSFALGQLNEQF
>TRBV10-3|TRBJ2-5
AISEIGQGGEETQY
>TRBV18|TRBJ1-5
ASSPARVSNQPQH
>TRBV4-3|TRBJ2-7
ASSQGLAGASEQY
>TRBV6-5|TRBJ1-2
ASSYASGVEYGYT
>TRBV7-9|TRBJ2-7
ASSDTGGEREQY
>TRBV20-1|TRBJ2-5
SGGGETQY
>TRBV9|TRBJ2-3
ASSVTSGGAVNTQY
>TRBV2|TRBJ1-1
ASSDSRTAMNTEAF
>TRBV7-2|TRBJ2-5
ASSLYGSGETQY
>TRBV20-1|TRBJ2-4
SARDEGRNIQY
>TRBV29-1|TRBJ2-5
SGRQGRTQY
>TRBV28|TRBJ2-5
ASNSGEFSGGTQY